The present entry profiles one T cell receptor beta chain with its context. No antigen is known for it. The data are from a study of T cell responses to AZD1222 COVID-19 vaccine. Whole-study results and caveats: Females made up more of the donors, who were largely white British, and clonal diversity may have come out too low.

This CDR3 has 15 residues. V trimming: 3 bases; J trimming: 10 bases; junction bases outside the gene matches: 8. Germline CDR1 reads MNHEY; CDR2 reads SMNVEV (reference sequence). TCRdb's copy holds only in-frame clones and misses some; the assay was immunoSEQ multiplex PCR. Found here are 170,000 or so clones, approximately 93% of them singletons; the top ten hold over 0.7%. V is TRBV27 and J is TRBJ1-6; TRBD1 matches 8 bases. This receptor was identified in an adult in good health. This sample comprised peripheral blood, obtained on day 0 of AZD1222 vaccination. The CDR3 reads CASSFGRTGNSPLHF. CDR3 sequence (DNA): TGTGCCAGCAGTTTCGGGCGGACAGGGAACTCACCCCTCCACTTT.